These 25 T cell receptor beta chains originate from one sample sequenced in a study of cytomegalovirus exposure and HLA in healthy donors. Primers: 60 Vbeta forward and 13 Jbeta reverse. Using immunoSEQ multiplex PCR, the repertoire was profiled, and TCRdb retains in-frame clones only, with some absent. Found here are 81,000 or so clones, 62% of them singletons; the top ten hold about 5%. The sequenced material came from PBMCs. Receptors were obtained from a woman in her 30s in good health and CMV-seropositive.

V is TRBV5-5 and J is TRBJ2-7; 8 bases match TRBD2. V was pared by 1 base and J by 5 bases, with 8 bases of the junction left unmatched. The length of the CDR3 is 15 residues. Germline CDR1 is SGHKS and CDR2 is YYEKEE (reference sequence). Here the CDR3 reads CASSLFTSGRNEQYF. In DNA form, the CDR3 reads TGTGCCAGCAGCTTGTTCACTAGCGGTCGGAACGAGCAGTACTTC.

The chain couples TRBV2 to TRBJ2-5, with 7 bases aligning to TRBD2. The DNA end lines up better with TRBJ2-7; the J call may be wrong. The CDR3 is 12 amino acids. Germline V CDR1 and CDR2: SNHLY, FYNNEI. CDR3 residues: CASSGTSYEQYF. For the CDR3, the DNA is TGTGCCAGCAGTGGGACTAGCTACGAGCAGTACTTC.

This chain uses TRBV5-1 with TRBJ1-6; D is unresolved. Trimming left V 7 bases short and J 7 bases short, with 18 bases between. CDR3 length: 15 residues. Germline V gene lookup returns CDR1 SGHRS and CDR2 YFSETQ. CDR3 coding DNA: TGCGCCAGCGCCCGGACTGATGGGAGGAATTCACCCCTCCACTTT. Its translation: CASARTDGRNSPLHF.

The genes are TRBV6-5 and TRBJ1-5, with D possibly TRBD1 on 5 matching bases. Germline V gene data show CDR1 as MNHEY and CDR2 as SVGAGI. This CDR3 is built from 15 residues. V was pared by 3 bases and J by 2 bases, with 11 bases between. The CDR3 region is CASSYRGLGNQPQHF. The CDR3 DNA follows: TGTGCCAGCAGTTATCGGGGGTTGGGCAATCAGCCCCAGCATTTT.

The count of this clone is one. This rearrangement joins TRBV6-6 to TRBJ1-2; TRBD1 matches at 7 bases. This CDR3 is 15 amino acids long. Germline loops: CDR1 MNHNY, CDR2 SVGAGI (reference sequence). The V segment lost 4 bases and the J segment 4 bases; nucleotides outside the gene matches: 9. In DNA form, the CDR3 reads TGTGCCAGCAGTTCCTCTTCGTCAGGGGGCTATGGCTACACCTTC. This encodes CASSSSSSGGYGYTF.

This clone was counted only a few times. This rearrangement joins TRBV30 to TRBJ2-5; the match to TRBD1 covers 8 bases. CDR1 and CDR2 from the germline V gene are GTSNPN and SVGIG (reference sequence). The CDR3 sequence is 13 residues long. V lost 2 bases, J lost 5 bases, and 4 bases stayed unmatched. The CDR3 protein is CAWSTGGTETQYF. CDR3 nucleotide sequence: TGTGCCTGGAGTACAGGGGGTACTGAGACCCAGTACTTC.

The J gene is TRBJ1-6, the V gene TRBV30, with TRBD1 matching over 7 bases. Trimming removed 8 bases from V and 5 bases from J; junction bases left unmatched: 3. Per the germline V gene, CDR1 is GTSNPN and CDR2 is SVGIG (reference sequence). The CDR3 is 12 amino acids. CDR3 sequence: CARQGDNSPLHF. DNA for the CDR3: TGTGCCAGGCAGGGGGATAATTCACCCCTCCACTTT.

V and J are TRBV18 and TRBJ2-1; 8 bases align to TRBD1. CDR1 is KGHSH and CDR2 is LQKENI in the germline V gene. The junction had 8 bases not matched to a gene; V was cut back by 6 bases and J by 4 bases. This CDR3 has 15 amino acids. This CDR3 reads CASSPGQGSYNEQFF. The CDR3 DNA reads TGTGCCAGCTCGCCCGGACAGGGTTCGTACAATGAGCAGTTCTTC.

The chain employs TRBV19 and TRBJ1-5, with D possibly TRBD1 on 6 matching bases. This CDR3 contains 15 residues. Trimming took 5 bases from V and 4 from J, leaving 15 bases between them. From germline, CDR1 is LNHDA and CDR2 SQIVND (reference sequence). CDR3 amino acids: CASSVSGALNQPQHF. For the CDR3, the DNA is TGTGCCAGTAGTGTATCAGGGGCTTTGAATCAGCCCCAGCATTTT.

This clone turned up a few times. The chain employs TRBV5-1 and TRBJ1-4; D not certain. The CDR3 runs to 13 residues. V was trimmed by 0 bases and J by 6 bases, leaving 6 bases between them. Germline values: CDR1 SGHRS, CDR2 YFSETQ. The CDR3: CASSLVADEKLFF. The CDR3 nucleotides are TGCGCCAGCAGCTTGGTGGCAGATGAAAAACTGTTTTTT.

V usage is TRBV4-3 and J usage is TRBJ2-1, with D possibly TRBD1 on 5 matching bases. The CDR3 is made up of 16 amino acids. CDR1 is LGHNA and CDR2 is YSLEER in the germline V gene. Trimming stripped 0 bases from V and 1 base from J, with 10 bases between. CDR3: CASSQDTGGSYNEQFF. The CDR3 DNA reads as TGCGCCAGCAGCCAAGATACAGGTGGGTCCTACAATGAGCAGTTCTTC.

In this sample, this clone turned up once. This CDR3 is CASSLLPVREAFF. As DNA, the CDR3 is TGTGCCAGCAGCTTATTGCCAGTACGTGAAGCTTTCTTT. V is TRBV7-9 and J is TRBJ1-1; D unclear. There are 13 residues in the CDR3. Trimming removed 2 bases at V and 7 bases at J, with 11 bases between. In germline, CDR1 is SEHNR, CDR2 FQNEAQ (reference sequence).

CDR3 region: CASSPDRSGNTIYF. The CDR3 coding sequence is TGTGCCAGCAGCCCAGACAGGTCTGGAAACACCATATATTTT. The chain joins TRBV7-2 to TRBJ1-3, with a possible D match to TRBD1 (6 bases). Germline-derived CDR1 and CDR2 are SGHTA and FQGNSA. V was pared by 5 bases and J by 1 base, with 9 bases between. The CDR3 has 14 residues. Based on the CDR3 plus reference TRBV7-2 and TRBJ1-3, the full variable domain is GAGVSQSPSNKVTEKGKDVELRCDPISGHTALYWYRQSLGQGLEFLIYFQGNSAPDKSGLPSDRFSAERTGGSVSTLTIQRTQQEDSAVYLCASSPDRSGNTIYFGEGSWLTVV.

The chain is built from TRBV7-9 and TRBJ1-2; D is uncertain. The length of the CDR3 is 12 residues. The V and J ends lost 5 bases and 13 bases respectively, with 17 bases between them. Germline loops: CDR1 SEHNR, CDR2 FQNEAQ (reference sequence). CDR3 amino acids: CASSTDPLGSTF. Here the CDR3 DNA reads TGTGCCAGCAGCACGGACCCTTTAGGGAGCACCTTC.

V is TRBV7-2 and J is TRBJ2-1; TRBD2 matches at 9 bases. The CDR3 covers 16 residues. Losses at the gene ends were 4 bases for V and 0 bases for J; bases not matched to a gene: 4. Germline V lookup: CDR1 SGHTA, CDR2 FQGNSA. CDR3 in DNA: TGTGCCAGCAGCTCTGCTAGCGGGGCCTCCTACAATGAGCAGTTCTTC. Translated, it gives CASSSASGASYNEQFF.

This clone was observed a single time. The rearrangement uses TRBV30 and TRBJ2-7; 8 bases are a match to TRBD1. The CDR3 has 16 amino acids. With V trimmed by 0 bases and J by 0 bases, 7 bases remained unmatched. The germline V gene has CDR1 GTSNPN and CDR2 SVGIG (reference sequence). The CDR3 spells CAWSVGDRRSSYEQYF. The CDR3 bases are TGTGCCTGGAGTGTAGGGGACAGGAGAAGCTCCTACGAGCAGTACTTC.

The rearrangement uses TRBV7-2 and TRBJ2-7; 7 bases are shared with TRBD2. Unmatched junction bases numbered 4, after V lost 2 bases and J lost 6 bases. CDR1 SGHTA and CDR2 FQGNSA come from the germline V gene. The CDR3 is made up of 13 amino acids. CDR3 sequence: CASSLLGGAEQYF. CDR3 DNA: TGTGCCAGCAGCTTATTGGGAGGGGCCGAGCAGTACTTC. The full variable domain, its missing parts supplied by reference TRBV7-2 and TRBJ2-7, is GAGVSQSPSNKVTEKGKDVELRCDPISGHTALYWYRQSLGQGLEFLIYFQGNSAPDKSGLPSDRFSAERTGGSVSTLTIQRTQQEDSAVYLCASSLLGGAEQYFGPGTRLTVT.

The rearrangement joins TRBV4-1 to TRBJ2-2, with 12 bases identical to TRBD2. V shed 3 bases, J shed 7 bases, and the junction held 9 bases outside the gene matches. In germline, CDR1 is MGHRA, CDR2 YSYEKL. The CDR3 totals 17 residues. The CDR3 spells CASSHGTSGGPGGELFF. CDR3 DNA: TGCGCCAGCAGCCATGGTACTAGCGGGGGGCCAGGCGGGGAGCTGTTTTTT.

In regard to this clone: At one end, the junction sequence differs from germline, possibly due to a read error. V usage is TRBV5-1 and J usage is TRBJ2-6; TRBD2 aligns across 8 bases. From germline, CDR1 is SGHRS and CDR2 YFSETQ. CDR3 length equals 16 residues. Here the CDR3 DNA reads TGCGCCAGCAGCCCGGGGGGGTCCTTTGGTAGCAACGTCCTGCCTTTC. It yields the protein CASSPGGSFGSNVLPF.

This clone came up a few times. In DNA form, the CDR3 reads TGTGCCAGCAGCCACAGGACAGCCGTAATGAACACTGAAGCTTTCTTT. Its translation is CASSHRTAVMNTEAFF. The J gene is TRBJ1-1, the V gene TRBV7-2; possible D gene TRBD1, 6 bases. Per the germline V gene, CDR1 is SGHTA and CDR2 is FQGNSA. V was cut by 5 bases and J by 0 bases, with 16 bases left in between. CDR3 size: 16 residues.

The V call is TRBV6-5, the J call TRBJ1-1; 7 bases are a match to TRBD1. CDR3 size: 15 residues. Germline CDR1 reads MNHEY; CDR2 reads SVGAGI. Losses at the gene ends were 2 bases for V and 4 bases for J; bases not matched to a gene: 7. The CDR3 DNA is TGTGCCAGCAGTTACCCTGGCAGGGGGACCACTGAAGCTTTCTTT. Encoded protein: CASSYPGRGTTEAFF.

This clone turned up a few times. The V call is TRBV5-1, the J call TRBJ2-7, with D tentatively TRBD1 (6 bases). The CDR3 spans 14 residues. Germline V gene lookup returns CDR1 SGHRS and CDR2 YFSETQ. V gave up 4 bases and J gave up 1 base, with 12 bases separating them. The CDR3 loop is CASSLQGMSYEQYF. CDR3 in DNA: TGCGCCAGCAGCCTTCAGGGGATGTCCTACGAGCAGTACTTC.

The rearrangement uses TRBV5-1 and TRBJ1-6; unclear D gene. Germline CDR1 SGHRS, CDR2 YFSETQ. V lost 3 bases and J 7 bases, leaving 11 bases between the germline ends. CDR3 length: 14 residues. In nucleotides, the CDR3 is TGCGCCAGCAGCTCACAGATGGAAAATTCACCCCTCCACTTT. This translates into CASSSQMENSPLHF.

V gene TRBV14 combines with J gene TRBJ2-1; D is ambiguous. The CDR3 has 13 residues. Deletions cut 4 bases from V and 6 bases from J, with 10 bases between. Germline V gives CDR1 SGHDN, CDR2 FVKESK. The CDR3 here is CASSPVLTNEQFF. Written as DNA, the CDR3 is TGTGCCAGCAGCCCGGTACTAACCAATGAGCAGTTCTTC.

V is TRBV6-4 and J is TRBJ2-1; TRBD2 aligns across 9 bases. V was clipped by 2 bases and J by 10 bases; unmatched bases: 3. The CDR3 length is 13 residues. Germline V gives CDR1 MRHNA, CDR2 SNTAGT. CDR3 sequence reads: CASSDKTSGEQFF. CDR3 sequence (DNA): TGTGCCAGCAGTGACAAGACTAGCGGCGAGCAGTTCTTC.